This entry lists 23 T cell receptor beta chains sequenced from one sample in a study of T-cell memory formation after mild COVID-19. TCRdb reanalysed the 5' RACE reads using MiXCR and keeps one entry per CDR3 protein. The table shows under 450,000 distinct CDR3 sequences, with around an eighth occurring only once. Specimen: PBMCs or a T cell subset sorted from them (not recorded which). These receptor sequences come from a man between 18 and 29 years old who had mild COVID-19 (a few samples of this study predate the infection). Cell type and time point are not known.

This chain joins TRBV20-1 and TRBJ1-2; no clear D gene. The CDR3 totals 12 residues. Germline V gene lookup returns CDR1 DFQATT and CDR2 SNEGSKA (reference sequence). V lost 4 bases and J 4 bases, leaving 10 bases between the germline ends. The CDR3 is CSANTGSYGYTF. The DNA for the CDR3 is TGCAGTGCTAACACCGGCAGCTATGGCTACACCTTC.

J is TRBJ2-2 and V is TRBV9; 11 bases fit TRBD2. The germline V gene has CDR1 SGDLS and CDR2 YYNGEE. V gave up 4 bases and J gave up 4 bases; unmatched junction bases: 12. This CDR3 spans 18 amino acids. The CDR3 is CASSPPERLAGRTGELFF. The CDR3, as DNA: TGTGCCAGCAGCCCCCCCGAAAGACTAGCGGGGCGCACCGGGGAGCTGTTTTTT.

V is TRBV21-1 and J is TRBJ2-1. TRBV21-1 is a pseudogene segment. The CDR3 runs 19 residues. The CDR3: CATPRFFNSRWVFYNEQFF. The CDR3 region has the DNA TGTGCCACCCCGAGATTTTTTAACAGCCGATGGGTTTTCTACAATGAGCAGTTCTTC.

This clonotype has a handful of counts. J is TRBJ2-5 and V is TRBV19, with D unclear. Germline CDR1 and CDR2: LNHDA and SQIVND (reference sequence). CDR3 length equals 13 residues. Deletions cut 3 bases from V and 3 bases from J, with 8 bases between. DNA for the CDR3: TGTGCCAGTAGTATGAACAGCGAAGAGACCCAGTACTTC. The encoded protein is CASSMNSEETQYF.

This clonotype was picked up a small number of times. The CDR3 loop is CASRRLAGGREQFF. DNA for the CDR3: TGTGCCAGCAGAAGACTAGCGGGGGGTCGTGAGCAGTTCTTC. The rearrangement joins TRBV11-2 to TRBJ2-1; 13 bases are a match to TRBD2. Germline CDR1 reads SGHAT; CDR2 reads FQNNGV. Trimming cost V 6 bases and J 9 bases; bases outside gene matches: 5. This CDR3 has 14 amino acids.

In this sample, this clonotype turned up many times. The chain links TRBV5-1 to TRBJ2-2; a possible D gene is TRBD1 (6 bases). Germline V gene data show CDR1 as SGHRS and CDR2 as YFSETQ. Trimming took 2 bases from V and 5 from J, leaving 7 bases between them. The length of the CDR3 is 13 residues. CDR3 sequence: CASSFQGTGELFF. Written as DNA, the CDR3 is TGCGCCAGCAGCTTTCAGGGGACCGGGGAGCTGTTTTTT.

This clonotype has more than one count but fewer than ten. The chain employs TRBV5-6 and TRBJ2-3, with TRBD2 matching 11 bases. Losses at the gene ends were 4 bases for V and 5 bases for J; bases not matched to a gene: 9. In germline, CDR1 is SGHDT, CDR2 YYEEEE. The CDR3 has 16 amino acids. CDR3 coding DNA: TGTGCCAGCAGCGTCGGCCTAGCGGGGGGTATAGATACGCAGTATTTT. Translating gives CASSVGLAGGIDTQYF.

The V and J genes are TRBV12-5 and TRBJ2-7, with TRBD2 as a possible D gene (5 bases). Per the germline V gene, CDR1 is LGHNT and CDR2 is FRNRAP. Trimming stripped 5 bases from V and 2 bases from J, with 16 bases between. CDR3 length: 15 residues. CDR3 residues: CASGRPTGYPYEQYF. In nucleotides, the CDR3 is TGTGCTAGTGGTCGACCCACGGGATATCCCTACGAGCAGTACTTC.

The rearrangement joins TRBV4-2 to TRBJ2-5, with 7 positions matching TRBD2. Per the germline V gene, CDR1 is LGHNA and CDR2 is YNFKEQ. This CDR3 is built from 16 residues. V dropped 3 bases and J dropped 4; count of bases not matched to a gene: 11. The DNA of the CDR3 is TGTGCCAGCAGCCAGCCGGGAGGTAGGGAGGTAGAGACCCAGTACTTC. Translating it yields CASSQPGGREVETQYF.

The table lists this clonotype with a few counts. The genes are TRBV20-1 and TRBJ2-4; no clear D gene. The CDR3 is 11 residues long. Germline V gene data show CDR1 as DFQATT and CDR2 as SNEGSKA (reference sequence). V lost 4 bases to trimming and J lost 9 bases, with 10 bases between them. The CDR3 nucleotides are TGCAGTGCTAAATGGCAAAGCATTCAGTACTTC. Translated, it gives CSAKWQSIQYF.

This clonotype was recorded at least ten times. J is TRBJ2-5 and V is TRBV7-2, with 11 bases identical to TRBD2. The CDR3 covers 17 residues. Trimming took 6 bases from V and 3 from J; bases not matched to a gene: 12. Germline lookup yields CDR1 SGHTA and CDR2 FQGNSA. The CDR3 sequence: CASSFGTSGGWEETQYF. CDR3 coding DNA: TGTGCCAGCAGTTTCGGGACTAGCGGAGGGTGGGAAGAGACCCAGTACTTC.

This clonotype has only a few counts. The CDR3 DNA is TGTGCCAGCAGCGACCGAACCAGGCTAGCGGGGGGGCCTGAAGAGCAGTTCTTC. It codes for CASSDRTRLAGGPEEQFF. The rearrangement links TRBV7-9 to TRBJ2-1, with 12 nucleotides matching TRBD2. The V gene's germline CDR1 is SEHNR and CDR2 FQNEAQ (reference sequence). The CDR3 consists of 18 residues. The junction had 18 bases not matched to a gene; V was cut back by 5 bases and J by 10 bases.

This clonotype has ten or more counts. This rearrangement joins TRBV12-3 or TRBV12-4 to TRBJ1-2; 10 nucleotides agree with TRBD1. The CDR3 has 15 residues. V was clipped by 5 bases and J by 3 bases; unmatched bases: 6. CDR3 sequence: CASSTGGTGDYGYTF. The CDR3 DNA sequence: TGTGCCAGCAGTACGGGCGGGACAGGGGACTATGGCTACACCTTC.

V gene TRBV6-5 combines with J gene TRBJ2-2; weak D call: TRBD1 (6 bases). The CDR3 has 17 amino acids. The germline V gene has CDR1 MNHEY and CDR2 SVGAGI. V dropped 0 bases and J dropped 7 bases, with 18 bases sitting between them. CDR3 loop: CASSYSLVWGQNGELFF. CDR3 in DNA: TGTGCCAGCAGTTACTCCCTTGTGTGGGGGCAGAACGGGGAGCTGTTTTTT.

This clonotype was seen a handful of times. The gene calls are TRBV7-9 and TRBJ1-6, with 8 bases matching TRBD1. The germline V gene has CDR1 SEHNR and CDR2 FQNEAQ (reference sequence). With V trimmed by 3 bases and J by 8 bases, 6 bases remained unmatched. The CDR3 has 15 amino acids. The CDR3: CASSFETGVDSPLHF. CDR3 DNA: TGTGCCAGCAGCTTCGAGACAGGGGTGGATTCACCCCTCCACTTT.

This clonotype was picked up a small number of times. The chain uses TRBV4-2 and TRBJ2-1; D remains unclear. There are 15 residues in the CDR3. Germline V gene lookup returns CDR1 LGHNA and CDR2 YNFKEQ. Trimming removed 1 base at V and 2 bases at J, with 9 bases between. The CDR3 protein is CASSQGGTAYNEQFF. The CDR3 DNA reads as TGTGCCAGCAGCCAAGGCGGCACCGCCTACAATGAGCAGTTCTTC.

The chain uses TRBV18 and TRBJ1-1; no definite D call. Per germline, CDR1 KGHSH and CDR2 LQKENI. The CDR3 extends over 14 amino acids. V was shortened by 3 bases and J by 5 bases, with 13 bases between the two germline ends. The CDR3 protein is CASSPNDLGTEAFF. The CDR3 region has the DNA TGTGCCAGCTCACCCAACGATTTAGGGACTGAAGCTTTCTTT.

This sequence joins TRBV7-6 and TRBJ1-1, with D hard to call. The CDR3 is 14 residues long. Germline-derived CDR1 and CDR2 are SGHVS and FNYEAQ. Trimming removed 4 bases from V and 4 bases from J, with 13 bases in between. The CDR3 here is CASSSREESTEAFF. The CDR3 coding sequence is TGTGCCAGCAGCTCCCGCGAGGAAAGCACTGAAGCTTTCTTT.

The chain has TRBV5-1 and TRBJ2-6; D remains unclear. Trimming took 4 bases from V and 0 from J, leaving 8 bases between them. The CDR3 covers 15 residues. The V gene's germline CDR1 is SGHRS and CDR2 YFSETQ. The CDR3 bases are TGCGCCAGCAGCCAAGACGTCTCTGGGGCCAACGTCCTGACTTTC. Its protein product is CASSQDVSGANVLTF. Full variable domain (rest looked up from reference TRBV5-1 and TRBJ2-6): KAGVTQTPRYLIKTRGQQVTLSCSPISGHRSVSWYQQTPGQGLQFLFEYFSETQRNKGNFPGRFSGRQFSNSRSEMNVSTLELGDSALYLCASSQDVSGANVLTFGAGSRLTVL.

This clonotype occurred a few times. The chain is built from TRBV4-1 and TRBJ1-1, with TRBD1 matching 7 bases. V trimming: 1 base; J trimming: 6 bases; junction bases outside the gene matches: 5. CDR1 is MGHRA, CDR2 YSYEKL, per germline. The CDR3 is 14 residues long. In nucleotides, the CDR3 is TGCGCCAGCAGCCAAGGGGACAGCGTACCTGAAGCTTTCTTT. Encoded protein: CASSQGDSVPEAFF.

This clonotype came up a few times. The rearrangement joins TRBV3-1 to TRBJ2-1, with D perhaps TRBD1 (5 bases). Trimming shortened V by 3 bases and J by 0 bases, and 9 bases separated the two germline ends. Germline CDR1 reads LGHDT; CDR2 reads YNNKEL (reference sequence). This CDR3 region has 15 residues. CDR3 DNA: TGTGCCAGCAGCCATACAGGTACCTCCTACAATGAGCAGTTCTTC. Its translation: CASSHTGTSYNEQFF.

V is TRBV5-1 and J is TRBJ2-7; possibly TRBD2 for D (5 bases). The CDR3 covers 15 residues. In germline, CDR1 is SGHRS, CDR2 YFSETQ. V was pared by 1 base and J by 0 bases, with 11 bases between. The CDR3 DNA follows: TGCGCCAGCAGCTTGAGGCGGGCAAGCTCCTACGAGCAGTACTTC. It is translated as CASSLRRASSYEQYF.

In its sample, this clonotype was seen a few times. The chain has TRBV20-1 and TRBJ2-3, with D maybe TRBD1 (5 bases). The CDR3 has 14 amino acids. Between the trimmed V and J ends, which lost 3 bases and 3 bases, there was a span of 13 bases. Germline V gives CDR1 DFQATT, CDR2 SNEGSKA (reference sequence). The CDR3 reads CSASQQGVTDTQYF. The CDR3 DNA reads TGCAGTGCTAGCCAGCAGGGTGTGACAGATACGCAGTATTTT.